These 8 T cell receptor beta chains came from one sample sequenced in a study of control samples from healthy donors and cancer patients. Data came from immunoSEQ multiplex PCR; TCRdb stores just in-frame clones and leaves some out. The repertoire holds roughly 58,000 clones, roughly 86% seen once, with about 13% in the top ten. Sample: PBMCs. The receptors shown here come from a woman between 55 and 75 years old with lung cancer.

This chain connects TRBV6-5 to TRBJ2-2; 7 bases match TRBD2. This CDR3 has 15 residues. Trimming at V came to 11 bases and at J to 6 bases, leaving 15 bases not matched to a gene. Germline CDR1 MNHEY, CDR2 SVGAGI. The CDR3 coding sequence is TGTGCCTTCACACTGGGAGGGTGGTTTTCCGGGGAGCTGTTTTTT. Its translation is CAFTLGGWFSGELFF.

The rearrangement links TRBV19 to TRBJ1-1; weak D call: TRBD1 (5 bases). Germline values: CDR1 LNHDA, CDR2 SQIVND (reference sequence). There are 14 residues in the CDR3. V lost 8 bases and J 5 bases, leaving 18 bases between the germline ends. CDR3 nucleotide sequence: TGTGCCAGTTCCCCCGTGGGGGTACGGACTGAAGCTTTCTTT. Its protein product is CASSPVGVRTEAFF.

This clone was detected only once. The chain recombines TRBV7-2 with TRBJ1-1, with a possible D match to TRBD1 (5 bases). Germline lookup yields CDR1 SGHTA and CDR2 FQGNSA. Trimming shortened V by 1 base and J by 6 bases, and 9 bases separated the two germline ends. CDR3 length: 13 residues. Written as DNA, the CDR3 is TGTGCCAGCAGCTTAGGATGGGGCCCTGAAGCTTTCTTT. Translating it yields CASSLGWGPEAFF.

This rearrangement joins TRBV10-1 to TRBJ2-1; TRBD2 aligns across 9 bases. Trimming cost V 4 bases and J 6 bases; bases outside gene matches: 7. The CDR3 runs to 15 residues. Germline V gene lookup returns CDR1 WNHNN and CDR2 SYGVQD (reference sequence). The CDR3 loop is CASSVLAGNVNEQFF. In DNA, the CDR3 is TGCGCCAGCAGTGTACTAGCGGGCAATGTCAATGAGCAGTTCTTC.

V is TRBV25-1 and J is TRBJ2-1, with D maybe TRBD2 (6 bases). This CDR3 region has 15 residues. V was cut by 5 bases and J by 4 bases, with 15 bases left in between. Germline V gene sequence: CDR1 MGHDK, CDR2 SYGVNS. The DNA of the CDR3 is TGTGCCAGCAGTAAGTTAGGCGGGGATTACAATGAGCAGTTCTTC. Translation: CASSKLGGDYNEQFF. Full variable domain (outside the CDR3, taken from reference TRBV25-1 and TRBJ2-1): EADIYQTPRYLVIGTGKKITLECSQTMGHDKMYWYQQDPGMELHLIHYSYGVNSTEKGDLSSESTVSRIRTEHFPLTLESARPSHTSQYLCASSKLGGDYNEQFFGPGTRLTVL.

The V gene is TRBV7-2, the J gene TRBJ2-2, with unresolved D. Germline-derived CDR1 and CDR2 are SGHTA and FQGNSA. The CDR3 sequence is 15 residues long. Trimming took off 1 base at V and 7 bases at J, with 13 bases between the two ends. CDR3 sequence: CASSLESRGIGELFF. The CDR3, as DNA: TGTGCCAGCAGCTTAGAGAGCCGTGGGATCGGGGAGCTGTTTTTT.

V is TRBV7-9 and J is TRBJ2-7; 8 bases map to TRBD1. With 6 bases clipped from V and 0 bases from J, the junction kept 10 bases outside the gene matches. In germline, CDR1 is SEHNR, CDR2 FQNEAQ (reference sequence). This CDR3 region has 16 residues. The CDR3 here is CASRPTPTGVSYEQYF. For the CDR3, the DNA is TGTGCCAGCAGGCCCACTCCGACAGGGGTCTCCTACGAGCAGTACTTC.

The gene calls are TRBV7-2 and TRBJ1-2; 7 bases match TRBD1. The trim removed 5 bases at V and 2 bases at J, leaving 11 bases unmatched. The germline V gene has CDR1 SGHTA and CDR2 FQGNSA. The CDR3 totals 16 residues. In nucleotides, the CDR3 is TGTGCCAGCAGCATCAAACCCGGGACAGCGAACTATGGCTACACCTTC. Its protein is CASSIKPGTANYGYTF.